These 25 T cell receptor beta chains share one sample of origin, sequenced in a study of control samples from healthy donors and cancer patients. Here immunoSEQ multiplex PCR was the method, and the copy in TCRdb shows in-frame clones only, minus some. Of about 55,000 clones in the sample, over 85% were seen once. The sequencing input was blood. All receptors derive from a man aged 25-45 years in good health.

This CDR3 is CAISESGGYEQYF. The DNA of the CDR3 is TGTGCCATCAGTGAGTCGGGGGGTTACGAGCAGTACTTC. The V call is TRBV10-3, the J call TRBJ2-7, with a weak D call TRBD2 (6 bases). V lost 0 bases, J lost 4 bases, and 7 bases lay in between. Germline CDR1 ENHRY, CDR2 SYGVKD. The CDR3 has 13 residues.

The genes are TRBV19 and TRBJ2-3; a possible D gene is TRBD1 (6 bases). Germline V gene lookup returns CDR1 LNHDA and CDR2 SQIVND (reference sequence). CDR3 length equals 13 residues. Trimming removed 5 bases from V and 4 bases from J, with 10 bases in between. The CDR3 sequence: CASSSYRADTQYF. The CDR3 coding sequence is TGTGCCAGTAGTTCGTACAGGGCAGATACGCAGTATTTT.

This clone showed up just once. The rearrangement uses TRBV2 and TRBJ1-5; no clear D gene. The V gene lost 5 bases and the J gene lost 4 bases, with 15 bases spanning the gap. The CDR3 loop spans 15 amino acids. Germline-derived CDR1 and CDR2 are SNHLY and FYNNEI. Written as DNA, the CDR3 is TGTGCCAGCAGTAGGGAGAACGGAGAGAATCAGCCCCAGCATTTT. It translates to CASSRENGENQPQHF.

The chain joins TRBV7-8 to TRBJ2-3; possibly TRBD2 for D (7 bases). Germline-derived CDR1 and CDR2 are SGHVS and FQNEAQ. The CDR3 loop spans 15 amino acids. V dropped 0 bases and J dropped 4 bases, with 11 bases sitting between them. CDR3 protein: CASSLAGGGADTQYF. The DNA of the CDR3 is TGTGCCAGCAGCTTAGCGGGGGGGGGCGCAGATACGCAGTATTTT.

The V call is TRBV28, the J call TRBJ2-3; no clear D. From germline, CDR1 is MDHEN and CDR2 SYDVKM. This CDR3 comprises 13 residues. Trimming took off 3 bases at V and 2 bases at J, with 6 bases between the two ends. CDR3 nucleotide sequence: TGTGCCAGCAGTTTCCCCGTCACAGATACGCAGTATTTT. This codes for CASSFPVTDTQYF.

As concerns this clone: Germline and junction disagree at one end, which may indicate a read error. This chain joins TRBV11-3 and TRBJ2-1; 7 positions match TRBD2. The germline V gene encodes CDR1 SGHNT and CDR2 YENEEA. CDR3 length: 16 amino acids. This CDR3 is CASSPIRGGGWDEQFF. The CDR3 DNA sequence: TGTGCCAGCAGCCCCATACGTGGGGGGGGATGGGATGAGCAATTCTTC. The full variable domain, its missing parts supplied by reference TRBV11-3 and TRBJ2-1, is EAGVVQSPRYKIIEKKQPVAFWCNPISGHNTLYWYLQNLGQGPELLIRYENEEAVDDSQLPKDRFSAERLKGVDSTLKIQPAELGDSAVYLCASSPIRGGGWDEQFFGPGTRLTVL.

This clone has a single count. The chain carries TRBV28 and TRBJ2-1, with no clear D. Germline V gene lookup returns CDR1 MDHEN and CDR2 SYDVKM. Trimming removed 4 bases at V and 0 bases at J, with 10 bases between. CDR3 size: 15 residues. The DNA for the CDR3 is TGTGCCAGCAGTTCCGTGGATAGCTCCTACAATGAGCAGTTCTTC. Translating it yields CASSSVDSSYNEQFF.

The gene calls are TRBV6-4 and TRBJ2-2; the D gene could be TRBD1 or TRBD2 (5 bases each). Trimming took 4 bases from V and 8 from J, leaving 11 bases between them. The germline V gene has CDR1 MRHNA and CDR2 SNTAGT. The CDR3 runs to 13 residues. CDR3 residues: CASSAGPSGELFF. The CDR3 DNA reads as TGTGCCAGCAGTGCGGGACCATCAGGGGAGCTGTTTTTT.

The rearrangement links TRBV7-3 to TRBJ2-2, with 7 bases identical to TRBD1. CDR3 length: 13 residues. Germline V CDR1 and CDR2: SGHTA, FQGTGA. With V trimmed by 5 bases and J by 5 bases, 2 bases remained unmatched. The CDR3 protein is CASSPGGTGELFF. CDR3 in DNA: TGTGCCAGCAGCCCAGGGGGAACCGGGGAGCTGTTTTTT.

V usage is TRBV6-5 and J usage is TRBJ1-6, with 7 nucleotides matching TRBD1. The trim removed 6 bases at V and 5 bases at J, leaving 4 bases unmatched. In germline, CDR1 is MNHEY, CDR2 SVGAGI. This CDR3 has 14 residues. As DNA, the CDR3 is TGTGCCAGCAGCCGACAGGGTAATAATTCACCCCTCCACTTT. Protein: CASSRQGNNSPLHF.

V gene TRBV5-4 combines with J gene TRBJ1-2; tentatively, D is TRBD1 (5 bases). Trimming shortened V by 1 base and J by 6 bases, and 10 bases separated the two germline ends. Germline assignment: CDR1 SGHNT and CDR2 YYREEE (reference sequence). The CDR3 spans 13 residues. The CDR3 nucleotides are TGTGCCAGCAGCTTGCCCAGGGCGGATGGCTACACCTTC. Its translation: CASSLPRADGYTF.

The chain links TRBV7-3 to TRBJ2-3; 14 bases fit TRBD2. This CDR3 contains 16 residues. CDR1 SGHTA and CDR2 FQGTGA come from the germline V gene. V gave up 5 bases and J gave up 3 bases; unmatched junction bases: 4. CDR3 nucleotide sequence: TGTGCCAGCAGCCCTGGGACTAGCGGGAGAACAGATACGCAGTATTTT. It yields the protein CASSPGTSGRTDTQYF.

A single count supports this clone. This rearrangement joins TRBV5-6 to TRBJ2-3; tentative D call: TRBD2 (6 bases). This CDR3 region has 15 residues. V was trimmed by 0 bases and J by 3 bases, leaving 11 bases between them. The germline V gene has CDR1 SGHDT and CDR2 YYEEEE. The CDR3 DNA sequence: TGTGCCAGCAGCTTGGGGGCGGGATTAACAGATACGCAGTATTTT. Translated, it gives CASSLGAGLTDTQYF.

The chain employs TRBV10-3 and TRBJ2-7; 10 positions agree with TRBD2. CDR1 is ENHRY, CDR2 SYGVKD, per germline. This CDR3 spans 17 amino acids. V gave up 10 bases and J gave up 5 bases; unmatched junction bases: 20. CDR3 protein: CASGGRGAGGPGDEQYF. The CDR3 DNA sequence: TGTGCCAGCGGGGGGCGGGGAGCGGGAGGGCCCGGTGACGAGCAGTACTTC.

This clone came up once. This sequence joins TRBV7-2 and TRBJ2-3; TRBD2 matches at 7 bases. CDR1 SGHTA and CDR2 FQGNSA come from the germline V gene. V gave up 1 base and J gave up 0 bases; unmatched junction bases: 4. This CDR3 has 16 residues. Here the CDR3 reads CASSLGTRGSTDTQYF. As DNA, the CDR3 is TGTGCCAGCAGCTTAGGGACTAGAGGTAGCACAGATACGCAGTATTTT. Full variable domain (remainder filled in from reference TRBV7-2 and TRBJ2-3): GAGVSQSPSNKVTEKGKDVELRCDPISGHTALYWYRQSLGQGLEFLIYFQGNSAPDKSGLPSDRFSAERTGGSVSTLTIQRTQQEDSAVYLCASSLGTRGSTDTQYFGPGTRLTVL.

This chain joins TRBV6-1 and TRBJ2-7, with 7 bases lining up with TRBD1. The CDR3 length is 15 residues. Per germline, CDR1 MNHNS and CDR2 SASEGT. Trimming removed 3 bases from V and 7 bases from J; junction bases left unmatched: 12. CDR3 sequence (DNA): TGTGCCAGCAGTGAGCACAGGGGTGACCAGGGGGAGCAGTACTTC. Encoded protein: CASSEHRGDQGEQYF.

The chain employs TRBV27 and TRBJ2-3; 10 bases align to TRBD2. The CDR3 has 14 residues. CDR1 and CDR2 (germline): MNHEY, SMNVEV (reference sequence). With 4 bases clipped from V and 3 bases from J, the junction kept 1 base outside the gene matches. Here the CDR3 reads CASSSSGSTDTQYF. The CDR3 bases are TGTGCCAGCAGTTCTAGCGGGAGTACAGATACGCAGTATTTT.

The chain combines TRBV18 with TRBJ1-4; TRBD1 matches 7 bases. The germline gives CDR1 KGHSH, CDR2 LQKENI. The CDR3 is 16 residues long. Germline trimming cut 2 bases from V and 0 bases from J; bases unmatched to any gene: 3. The chain's CDR3 is CASSPRQGTTNEKLFF. As DNA, the CDR3 is TGTGCCAGCTCACCAAGACAGGGAACAACTAATGAAAAACTGTTTTTT.

The chain links TRBV12-3 or TRBV12-4 to TRBJ1-2; 8 bases are a match to TRBD1. The CDR3 spans 13 residues. V lost 2 bases to trimming and J lost 8 bases; unmatched junction nucleotides: 4. CDR3 sequence reads: CASSLRQGNGYTF. In DNA, the CDR3 is TGTGCCAGCAGTTTAAGACAGGGGAACGGCTACACCTTC.

The chain has TRBV29-1 and TRBJ2-1; D not certain. V lost 4 bases and J 2 bases, leaving 9 bases between the germline ends. The germline V gene has CDR1 SQVTM and CDR2 ANQGSEA. The CDR3 covers 13 residues. The CDR3 DNA is TGCAGCGTTGCTGTAGACACCTACAATGAGCAGTTCTTC. Translation: CSVAVDTYNEQFF.

V usage is TRBV10-1 and J usage is TRBJ2-7; 9 bases align to TRBD1. The CDR3 spans 15 residues. Germline assignment: CDR1 WNHNN and CDR2 SYGVQD (reference sequence). The V segment lost 5 bases and the J segment 6 bases; nucleotides outside the gene matches: 11. The CDR3 coding sequence is TGCGCCAGCAGTTACCCGGGACAGGGCTCGGGCGAGCAGTACTTC. This translates into CASSYPGQGSGEQYF.

The V call is TRBV6-2 or TRBV6-3, the J call TRBJ2-1; D is undetermined. Trimming removed 8 bases from V and 5 bases from J, with 7 bases in between. The CDR3 extends over 11 amino acids. The germline gives CDR1 MNHEY, CDR2 SVGEGT. CDR3 DNA sequence: TGTGCCAGCGGCCTCAACAATGAGCAGTTCTTC. This codes for CASGLNNEQFF.

This clone was seen once. This sequence joins TRBV2 and TRBJ2-3; possibly TRBD2 for D (6 bases). Germline V CDR1 and CDR2: SNHLY, FYNNEI. This CDR3 has 12 amino acids. V shed 6 bases and J shed 7 bases, with 11 bases lying between them. CDR3 in amino acids: CASRRLDYTQYF. CDR3 DNA: TGTGCCAGCAGACGACTAGATTATACGCAGTATTTT.

The V and J genes are TRBV12-3 or TRBV12-4 and TRBJ1-5; perhaps TRBD1 as D (5 bases). CDR3 length equals 13 residues. V lost 3 bases, J lost 6 bases, and 9 bases lay in between. The CDR3 loop reads CASSFREGQPQHF. The DNA for the CDR3 is TGTGCCAGCAGTTTCAGGGAGGGTCAGCCCCAGCATTTT.

The chain links TRBV4-3 to TRBJ2-2; TRBD2 aligns across 12 bases. This CDR3 contains 15 residues. Germline CDR1 and CDR2: LGHNA and YSLEER. The V segment lost 2 bases and the J segment 6 bases; nucleotides outside the gene matches: 1. CDR3 DNA sequence: TGCGCCAGCAGCCAACTAGCGGGAGGGCCCGGGGAGCTGTTTTTT. Encoded protein: CASSQLAGGPGELFF.